The rows below give T cell receptor beta chains drawn from one sample of a study of human T cells and chemical hapten exposure. TCRdb itself ran the RACE reads through MiXCR, one entry per CDR3 protein. The sample records 25,000 to 35,000 distinct CDR3 sequences, almost 6% being singletons. This specimen was whole blood, taken in connection with sensitization to the hapten diphenylcyclopropenone (DPC). These receptors were taken from a man aged 25 to 40 with alopecia areata. Some clones in this sample may be carry-over from other donors' samples. Both conserved end residues are part of each CDR3. D genes are given only for firm matches. Size tells how often a clone was seen (once, few, many) or the class of an expanded clone, and some rows leave it out.

v_call	j_call	clone_size	d_call	cdr3_aa	cdr3_nt
TRBV27	TRBJ1-1	many	NA	CASSYGGGTEAFF	TGTGCCAGCAGTTACGGGGGGGGCACTGAAGCTTTCTTT
TRBV7-2	TRBJ2-2	many	TRBD2	CASSLGLANTGELFF	TGTGCCAGCAGCTTAGGACTAGCTAACACCGGGGAGCTGTTTTTT
TRBV3-1	TRBJ2-3	many	NA	CASSQGTNTDTQYF	TGTGCCAGCAGCCAAGGCACTAACACAGATACGCAGTATTTT
TRBV11-3	TRBJ2-5	medium-sized	NA	CASSPGGAGGWTQYF	TGTGCCAGCAGCCCCGGTGGAGCAGGCGGTTGGACCCAGTACTTC
TRBV28	TRBJ2-2	many	NA	CASRLRRTGELFF	TGTGCCAGCAGACTTCGGCGCACCGGGGAGCTGTTTTTT
TRBV6-6	TRBJ1-1	NA	NA	CASRTIVSPTEAFF	TGTGCCAGCAGAACGATAGTTTCGCCCACTGAAGCTTTCTTT
TRBV4-3	TRBJ2-5	many	NA	CASSQDPRGTQYF	TGCGCCAGCAGCCAGGACCCCCGGGGGACCCAGTACTTC
TRBV11-2	TRBJ2-5	many	TRBD2	CASSIAVGLAGVETQYF	TGTGCCAGCAGCATAGCCGTTGGACTAGCGGGAGTTGAGACCCAGTACTTC
TRBV10-3	TRBJ2-5	many	NA	CAISLEVQETQYF	TGTGCCATCAGCCTGGAGGTACAAGAGACCCAGTACTTC
TRBV29-1	TRBJ2-7	many	NA	CSVELPNRFDEQYF	TGCAGCGTTGAATTACCGAACCGGTTCGACGAGCAGTACTTC
TRBV12-3/TRBV12-4	TRBJ1-2	many	TRBD1	CASRNPGQGQRYTF	TGTGCCAGCAGGAACCCGGGACAGGGGCAGCGCTACACCTTC
TRBV24-1	TRBJ2-7	many	NA	CATQDGYEQYF	TGTGCCACCCAGGACGGATACGAGCAGTACTTC
TRBV29-1	TRBJ2-1	many	NA	CSAEIGYEQFF	TGCAGCGCTGAAATAGGTTATGAGCAGTTCTTC
TRBV19	TRBJ1-1	many	TRBD1	CASSTDRVGEAFF	TGTGCCAGTAGTACGGACAGGGTTGGGGAAGCTTTCTTT
TRBV18	TRBJ1-6	many	TRBD1	CASSPPMGQGNSPLHF	TGTGCCAGCTCACCACCCATGGGACAGGGGAATTCACCCCTCCACTTT
TRBV20-1	TRBJ1-1	many	TRBD1	CSARDRGLSTEAFF	TGCAGTGCTAGGGACAGGGGGCTGAGTACTGAAGCTTTCTTT
TRBV10-3	TRBJ2-3	many	NA	CAISGIEGLADTQYF	TGTGCCATCAGTGGAATCGAAGGGTTGGCAGATACGCAGTATTTT
TRBV6-5	TRBJ2-7	many	TRBD1	CASSYSPGQTYEQYF	TGTGCCAGCAGTTACTCGCCGGGACAGACATACGAGCAGTACTTC
TRBV7-9	TRBJ2-1	many	NA	CASSLGRDPHNEQFF	TGTGCCAGCAGCTTAGGACGGGACCCCCACAATGAGCAGTTCTTC
TRBV7-2	TRBJ1-2	many	TRBD1	CASSVDRGYGYTF	TGTGCCAGCAGCGTGGACAGGGGGTATGGCTACACCTTC
TRBV7-9	TRBJ2-3	NA	NA	CASSPRAGSTDTQYF	TGTGCCAGCAGCCCCCGGGCGGGGAGCACAGATACGCAGTATTTT
TRBV29-1	TRBJ1-2	many	TRBD1	CSVESQGEYYGYTF	TGCAGCGTTGAATCACAGGGGGAATACTATGGCTACACCTTC
TRBV19	TRBJ1-1	many	NA	CASSIAYGGLEAFF	TGTGCCAGTAGTATAGCGTACGGGGGCCTTGAAGCTTTCTTT
TRBV28	TRBJ2-2	many	NA	CASSRTGNTGELFF	TGTGCCAGCAGTCGAACGGGTAACACCGGGGAGCTGTTTTTT
TRBV15	TRBJ2-5	medium-sized	TRBD2	CATSMDGRASETQYF	TGTGCCACCAGCATGGACGGGAGGGCCTCGGAGACCCAGTACTTC
TRBV2	TRBJ2-1	many	TRBD2	CASGGDNEQFF	TGTGCCAGCGGGGGGGACAATGAGCAGTTCTTC
TRBV27	TRBJ1-1	once	TRBD1	CASSTGGSEAFF	TGTGCCAGCAGCACAGGGGGGTCTGAAGCTTTCTTT
TRBV12-3/TRBV12-4	TRBJ2-3	many	TRBD2	CASRQAGGATDTQYF	TGTGCCAGCAGACAAGCGGGAGGGGCCACAGATACGCAGTATTTT
TRBV6-5	TRBJ2-5	NA	TRBD2	CASSPGLAVSLSETQYF	TGTGCCAGCAGCCCGGGACTAGCGGTTTCCCTCTCAGAGACCCAGTACTTC
TRBV3-1	TRBJ2-5	many	NA	CASSQGPILQETQYF	TGTGCCAGCAGCCAAGGACCCATCCTCCAAGAGACCCAGTACTTC
TRBV10-3	TRBJ2-3	many	NA	CAITPSTDTQYF	TGTGCCATCACCCCTAGCACAGATACGCAGTATTTT
TRBV12-3/TRBV12-4	TRBJ2-2	many	TRBD2	CASRLTSGVGELFF	TGTGCCAGCAGACTGACTAGCGGGGTCGGGGAGCTGTTTTTT
TRBV20-1	TRBJ1-5	many	NA	CSARVAGDTSNQPQHF	TGCAGTGCTAGAGTTGCGGGTGATACTAGCAATCAGCCCCAGCATTTT
TRBV15	TRBJ2-7	many	NA	CATSSGQGLPYEQYF	TGTGCCACCAGCTCGGGCCAGGGGCTTCCCTACGAGCAGTACTTC